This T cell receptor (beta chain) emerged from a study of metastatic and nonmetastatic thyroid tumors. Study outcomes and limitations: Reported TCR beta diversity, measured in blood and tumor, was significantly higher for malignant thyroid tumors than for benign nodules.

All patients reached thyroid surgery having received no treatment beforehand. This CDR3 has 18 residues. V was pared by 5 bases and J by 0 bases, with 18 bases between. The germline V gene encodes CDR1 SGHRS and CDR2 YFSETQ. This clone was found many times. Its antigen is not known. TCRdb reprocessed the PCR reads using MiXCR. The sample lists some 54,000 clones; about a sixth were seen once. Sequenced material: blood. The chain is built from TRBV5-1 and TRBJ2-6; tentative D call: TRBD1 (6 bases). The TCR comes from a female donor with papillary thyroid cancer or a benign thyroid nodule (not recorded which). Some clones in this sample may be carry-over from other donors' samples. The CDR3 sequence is CASRTVPGQASGANVLTF. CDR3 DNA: TGCGCCAGCAGAACAGTACCGGGACAAGCCTCTGGGGCCAACGTCCTGACTTTC.